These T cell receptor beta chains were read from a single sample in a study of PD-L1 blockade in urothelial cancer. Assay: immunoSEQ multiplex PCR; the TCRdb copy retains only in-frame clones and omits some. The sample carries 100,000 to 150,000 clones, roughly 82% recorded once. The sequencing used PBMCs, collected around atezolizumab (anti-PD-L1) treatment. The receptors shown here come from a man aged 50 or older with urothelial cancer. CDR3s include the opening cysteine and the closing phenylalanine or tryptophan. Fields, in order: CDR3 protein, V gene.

CDR3 protein: CASSGTTTQETQYF; V gene: TRBV5-1
CDR3 protein: CASSPSSGNYEQYF; V gene: TRBV18
CDR3 protein: CASRVIRSGTGELFF; V gene: TRBV7-2
CDR3 protein: CASLLANEKLFF; V gene: TRBV2
CDR3 protein: CASRRGSSYEQYF; V gene: TRBV27
CDR3 protein: CASSDRRLAGGWETQYF; V gene: TRBV6-1
CDR3 protein: CASSSRLAGDTQYF; V gene: TRBV5-1
CDR3 protein: CASSLMATDTQYF; V gene: TRBV7-3
CDR3 protein: CASSFSRGRAYEQFF; V gene: TRBV27
CDR3 protein: CASNRLESYEQYF; V gene: TRBV6-1
CDR3 protein: CASSQVVRQTNTEVFF; V gene: TRBV4-1
CDR3 protein: CASSLRGASGRHEQFF; V gene: TRBV6-5
CDR3 protein: CASSLVLAGRETQYF; V gene: TRBV27
CDR3 protein: CASSPGRQGGNTIYF; V gene: TRBV18
CDR3 protein: CASSPLRLGKYNEQFF; V gene: TRBV7-2
CDR3 protein: CASTPEVTGTLYGYTF; V gene: TRBV27
CDR3 protein: CASSLVRAGGSFPEQYF; V gene: TRBV7-9
CDR3 protein: CATSRGSGAGGTNEKLFF; V gene: TRBV15
CDR3 protein: CSVPDQQGAYGYTF; V gene: TRBV29-1
CDR3 protein: CASSYSGPGGAKGYTF; V gene: TRBV6-5
CDR3 protein: CASSFSTGQETQYF; V gene: TRBV6-1
CDR3 protein: CASSRTGQPKAFF; V gene: TRBV6-5
CDR3 protein: CASREGVGNQPQHF; V gene: TRBV28
CDR3 protein: CASSLGLAGEQYF; V gene: TRBV4-1